The entry below gives a single T cell receptor beta chain sequence along with its context. The antigen is not known. This record belongs to a study of cytomegalovirus exposure and HLA in healthy donors. Per germline, CDR1 GTSNPN and CDR2 SVGIG (reference sequence). CDR3 length: 17 residues. The V segment lost 1 base and the J segment 2 bases; nucleotides outside the gene matches: 9. General study findings and limits: TCR beta chains numbering approximately 150 were designated cytomegalovirus-associated. While the bulk of TCR sequences proved rare, some public TCRs turned up in many donors. A subsequent analysis found that TCR clusters from the first cohort also tended to co-occur in the 120 validation repertoires, with 90% to 95% of cluster scores above 0.

Donors came from a validation cohort of about 110 subjects, distinct from the first 666-subject cohort. TCRdb's copy holds only in-frame clones and misses some; the assay was immunoSEQ multiplex PCR. The data hold some 140,000 clones, with less than 90% observed a single time. The receptor was isolated from a man younger than 35 in good health and CMV-seronegative. J is TRBJ1-3 and V is TRBV30; 9 nucleotides match TRBD1. The sequenced sample was PBMCs. The CDR3 coding sequence is TGTGCCTGGAGTGCCTACAGGGGGCGAATTACTGGAAACACCATATATTTT. Its protein is CAWSAYRGRITGNTIYF.